Listed below are T cell receptor beta chains from one sample, sequenced in a study of cytotoxic CD8 clonotypes in ibrutinib-treated CLL. Sequenced by immunoSEQ multiplex PCR; TCRdb stores in-frame clones only, minus some. Of 20,000 to 25,000 clones in the sample, around 70% are singletons; the top ten hold roughly 24%. The sequencing here drew on PBMCs, taken before ibrutinib treatment. These receptors all stem from a human donor with chronic lymphocytic leukemia. CDR3s include the opening cysteine and the closing phenylalanine or tryptophan.

v_call	j_call	cdr3_aa
TRBV27	TRBJ1-4	CASSFSRSNEKLFF
TRBV9	TRBJ2-3	CASSVVSGMPDTQYF
TRBV7-6	TRBJ2-5	CASSLAFGSGETQYF
TRBV29-1	TRBJ2-5	CSAGGSNQETQYF
TRBV10-1	TRBJ1-1	CASDYRGEAFVNTEAFF
TRBV19	TRBJ1-5	CASSIRASDLNQPQHF
TRBV18	TRBJ2-2	CASSPAGDGELFF
TRBV6-1	TRBJ2-1	CASSVSVYNEQFF
TRBV28	TRBJ1-5	CASSLWGAGNQPQHF
TRBV7-2	TRBJ2-2	CASSSMRLAGTGELFF
TRBV29-1	TRBJ2-7	CSVEGQGGYEQYF
TRBV10-3	TRBJ2-7	CAISGHPDYEQYF
TRBV7-9	TRBJ2-7	CASGPGGISEQYF
TRBV28	TRBJ2-1	CASSFDNEGDEQFF
TRBV6-5	TRBJ2-7	CASSYFRTGNF
TRBV5-6	TRBJ2-6	CASIETRGGAGANVLTF
TRBV19	TRBJ2-5	CASSMDRGLSETQYF
TRBV30	TRBJ2-7	CAWSIQGVYEQYF
TRBV2	TRBJ1-2	CASSSPDRISNYGYTF
TRBV30	TRBJ2-5	CAWRPIGGKETQYF
TRBV7-8	TRBJ2-1	CASSRTSGGISYNEQFF
TRBV28	TRBJ1-1	CASGVGAMNTEAFF
TRBV21-1	TRBJ2-1	CASSTRDRVKLAGPNEQFF
TRBV4-3	TRBJ2-7	CASSQEWQGPYEQYF
TRBV28	TRBJ2-1	CASSFGTSSYNEQFF
TRBV19	TRBJ2-2	CASSALQGAIPPANTGELFF
TRBV28	TRBJ2-5	CASRQERGTQYF
TRBV11-2	TRBJ2-1	CASSLASGPYNEQFF
TRBV7-2	TRBJ1-6	CASSLTGLNNSPLHF
TRBV28	TRBJ2-4	CASSLYGQAKNIQYF
TRBV7-9	TRBJ2-6	CASTSVTTGANVLTF
TRBV4-1	TRBJ2-5	CASSQAGEGETQYF
TRBV6-6	TRBJ2-7	CASSYSSGFRSYEQYF
TRBV6-5	TRBJ2-3	CASTLMGGGTDTQYF
TRBV11-2	TRBJ2-3	CASSLGGSGYTDTQYF
TRBV28	TRBJ2-7	CASSFSGTTGYF
TRBV28	TRBJ2-4	CASSFTGVLGKNIQYF
TRBV28	TRBJ2-5	CASSSQRAETQYF
TRBV4-3	TRBJ1-1	CASSQGRMNEAFF
TRBV2	TRBJ2-1	CASSEAQVEQFF
TRBV5-4	TRBJ2-2	CASSLAGVSGELFF